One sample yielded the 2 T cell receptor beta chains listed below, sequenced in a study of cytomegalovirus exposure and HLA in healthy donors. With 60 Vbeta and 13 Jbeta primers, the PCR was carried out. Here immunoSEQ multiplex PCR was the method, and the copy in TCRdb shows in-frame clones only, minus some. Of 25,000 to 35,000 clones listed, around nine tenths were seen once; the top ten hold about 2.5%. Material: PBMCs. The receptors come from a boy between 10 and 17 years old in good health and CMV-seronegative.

Written as DNA, the CDR3 is TGTGCCAGCACACGCCCCGGGACAGGGGGTCGGTTCTACGAGCAGTACTTC. Its translation is CASTRPGTGGRFYEQYF. The genes are TRBV28 and TRBJ2-7, with 11 positions matching TRBD1. V trimming: 7 bases; J trimming: 3 bases; junction bases outside the gene matches: 14. CDR1 and CDR2 (germline): MDHEN, SYDVKM. The CDR3 length is 17 residues.

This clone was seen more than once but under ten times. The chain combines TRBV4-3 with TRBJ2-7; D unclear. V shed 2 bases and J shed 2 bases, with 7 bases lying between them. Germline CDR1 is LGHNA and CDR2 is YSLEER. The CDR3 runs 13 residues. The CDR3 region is CASSQHRAYEQYF. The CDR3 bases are TGCGCCAGCAGCCAACACAGAGCCTACGAGCAGTACTTC.